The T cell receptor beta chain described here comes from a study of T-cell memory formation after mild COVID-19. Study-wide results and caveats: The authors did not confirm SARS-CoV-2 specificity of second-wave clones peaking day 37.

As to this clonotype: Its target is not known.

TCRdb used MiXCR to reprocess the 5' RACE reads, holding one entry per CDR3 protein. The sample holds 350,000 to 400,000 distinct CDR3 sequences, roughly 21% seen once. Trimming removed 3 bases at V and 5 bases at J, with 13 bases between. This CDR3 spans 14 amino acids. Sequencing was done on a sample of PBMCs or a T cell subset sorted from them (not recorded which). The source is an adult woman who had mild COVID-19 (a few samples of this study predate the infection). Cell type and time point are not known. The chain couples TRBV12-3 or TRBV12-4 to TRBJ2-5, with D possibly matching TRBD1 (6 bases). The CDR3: CASSLHTQGETQYF. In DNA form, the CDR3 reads TGTGCCAGCAGTTTGCACACCCAGGGGGAGACCCAGTACTTC.